Listed below are T cell receptor beta chains from one sample, sequenced in a study of blood T cell repertoires in COVID-19. Using immunoSEQ multiplex PCR, the repertoire was profiled, and TCRdb retains in-frame clones only, with some absent. The sample consists of hundreds of thousands of clones, 85% to 90% of them appearing once. The sequencing sample was made of PBMCs or T cells enriched from blood (not recorded which). Receptor source: a woman aged 45-65 years who had recovered from COVID-19. CDR3s include the opening cysteine and the closing phenylalanine or tryptophan. Each record gives: V gene, CDR3 protein.

v_call: TRBV5-1; cdr3_aa: CASSPGDTDNQPQHF
v_call: TRBV11-3; cdr3_aa: CASSRGDQETQYF
v_call: TRBV19; cdr3_aa: CASSRGLAGGNYEQYF
v_call: TRBV3-1/TRBV3-2; cdr3_aa: CASSLTGRGGRGAYEQYF
v_call: TRBV27; cdr3_aa: CASSLPPRGSVTDTQYF
v_call: TRBV21-1; cdr3_aa: CASSKRPDMNGQPQHF
v_call: TRBV6-5; cdr3_aa: CASRAGPTNTGELFF
v_call: TRBV27; cdr3_aa: CASSLSGQGTLKKLF
v_call: TRBV5-1; cdr3_aa: CASSLGQGYNEKLFF
v_call: TRBV7-2; cdr3_aa: CASSSHPGLQQFF
v_call: TRBV30; cdr3_aa: CAWRESGVTGELFF
v_call: TRBV5-1; cdr3_aa: CASSYLAGGENNEQFF
v_call: TRBV19; cdr3_aa: CASNHRGIANTGELFF
v_call: TRBV19; cdr3_aa: CASSSAGMNTISAFF
v_call: TRBV5-8; cdr3_aa: CASSLGLAATTEQYF
v_call: TRBV4-2; cdr3_aa: CASSQDFFVAGGQNTQYF
v_call: TRBV7-6; cdr3_aa: CASSGAENTEAFF